This TCR beta chain was recovered during a study of neurological immune-mediated disorders. Whole-study findings and limits: Patients with HTLV-1-associated myelopathy showed the most TCR clonal expansion. Those with multiple sclerosis showed the least, falling below healthy controls. Because no CDR3 amino acid sequences were shared across subjects by expanded clones, private repertoires were suggested in all groups.

This clonotype was seen repeatedly, ten times or more. The antigen remains undetermined. Trimming cost V 3 bases and J 15 bases, with 18 bases left between them. This CDR3 is 13 amino acids long. 5'RACE with 10-nucleotide random UMIs generated the cDNA. A single run covered 15-18 subjects with over 190 million TCR-beta sequences. TCRdb used MiXCR to reprocess the 5' RACE reads, holding one entry per CDR3 protein. The data show 45,000 to 55,000 distinct CDR3 sequences, 3% to 4% seen once. The sample comprised PBMCs. The chain has TRBV12-3 or TRBV12-4 and TRBJ2-4; D unresolved. The clonotype comes from a middle-aged man with multiple sclerosis. CDR3 loop: CASSFGGVRLRYF. The CDR3, as DNA: TGTGCCAGCAGTTTCGGTGGGGTGAGACTCCGGTACTTC.